The 32 T cell receptor delta chains below all came from one sample that was sequenced in a study of gamma-delta chains in newborns, infants, children. TCRdb re-processed the reads via CATT. The table lists fewer than 5,000 delta-chain clones, over 12% of them singletons. The sequencing sample was made of blood. These receptors came from a child who was a newborn, infant or young child, either healthy, febrile or measles-vaccinated (not recorded which).

This clone has more than one count but fewer than ten. A far larger clone is only one base removed, so a read error is likely. At the DNA level, this CDR3 is encoded by other sequences in the same sample as well. This chain joins TRDV2 and TRDJ2; 11 bases agree with TRDD3. Germline lookup yields CDR1 GEAIGNYY and CDR2 EKD. The CDR3 is 14 residues long. The CDR3 loop is CACDTLGDTAQLFF. CDR3 DNA: TGTGCCTGTGACACCCTGGGGGATACAGCGCAACTCTTCTTT.

This clone ranks as large. Other DNA sequences in the sample encode the same CDR3. This rearrangement joins TRDV2 to TRDJ1, with 13 bases fitting TRDD3. Germline V gene lookup returns CDR1 GEAIGNYY and CDR2 EKD. The CDR3 contains 17 residues. The ends lost 3 bases at V and 4 bases at J; junction bases unmatched: 10. In nucleotides, the CDR3 is TGTGCCTGTGACCCGACTGGGGGATACGCCGGTGGCGATAAACTCATCTTT. Residues: CACDPTGGYAGGDKLIF.

By frequency in the sample, this clone is medium-sized (0.01 to 0.1%). An end of the junction does not agree with germline; a read error may underlie this. Other DNA sequences in the sample encode the same CDR3. This chain uses TRDV2 with TRDJ1; possibly TRDD3 for D (7 bases). This CDR3 has 18 residues. The germline CDR1 and CDR2 sequences are GEAIGNYY and EKD. CDR3 residues: CACEFLTHDKYWGNKLIF. The CDR3, as DNA: TGTGCCTGTGAATTTTTGACCCACGATAAGTACTGGGGAAATAAACTCATCTTC.

The J gene was recorded as TRDJ3; no V gene was called; the D call in the table, TRDD3, was not verified against the DNA. The CDR3 has 24 amino acids. Here the CDR3 reads CACDTVELCATVLSSSWDTRQMFF. CDR3 nucleotides: TGTGCCTGTGACACCGTCGAACTGTGTGCTACCGTTCTATCTAGCTCCTGGGACACCCGACAGATGTTTTTC.

Sample share makes this clone large. V is TRDV1 and J is TRDJ1; 11 nucleotides match TRDD3. Germline V CDR1 and CDR2: TSWWSYY, QGS. Trimming took 5 bases from V and 4 from J; bases not matched to a gene: 15. The CDR3 spans 18 residues. This chain's CDR3 is CALGKPVLQWGIRDKLIF. The CDR3 nucleotides are TGTGCTCTTGGGAAGCCTGTCCTACAGTGGGGGATACGCGATAAACTCATCTTT.

There are a few counts of this clone. The TCRdb protein comes from a much larger clone and disagrees with this DNA's translation at residue 9, likely due to a read error; the protein given here is derived from the DNA. This chain uses TRDV2 with TRDJ1; perhaps TRDD3 as D (5 bases). V was pared by 5 bases and J by 3 bases, with 15 bases between. This CDR3 has 14 amino acids. Germline V gene sequence: CDR1 GEAIGNYY, CDR2 EKD. The CDR3 here is CACVPLVGPDKLIF. CDR3 sequence (DNA): TGTGCCTGTGTCCCCTTGGTGGGGCCCGATAAACTCATCTTT.

This clone has a handful of counts. This may be a read error, as it is one base from a much larger clone. The same CDR3 arises from other DNA sequences in this sample as well. This sequence joins TRDV2 and TRDJ1; TRDD3 agrees at 8 bases. This CDR3 comprises 18 residues. V was clipped by 0 bases and J by 4 bases; unmatched bases: 15. In germline, CDR1 is GEAIGNYY, CDR2 EKD. In DNA form, the CDR3 reads TGTGCCTGTGACACCTTAGAGACTGGGGGGTATTCGCTCGATAAACTCATCTTT. Protein sequence: CACDTLETGGYSLDKLIF.

A remark on this clone: The mismatch at residue 12 between this DNA's translation and the TCRdb protein of a much larger clone likely reflects a read error; the protein shown is translated from the DNA. This rearrangement joins TRDV2 to TRDJ3, with 13 bases aligning to TRDD3. The ends lost 3 bases at V and 5 bases at J; junction bases unmatched: 9. Germline-derived CDR1 and CDR2 are GEAIGNYY and EKD. CDR3 length equals 19 residues. The CDR3 is CACDVLGDTRTRDTRQMFF. As DNA, the CDR3 is TGTGCCTGTGACGTACTGGGGGATACGCGAACCCGGGACACCCGACAGATGTTTTTC.

This clone was seen a few times. The TCRdb record carries a much larger clone's protein, which differs from this DNA's translation at residue 5; a read error is the likely cause, and the protein listed here is the DNA translation. J is TRDJ2 and V is TRDV2, with D perhaps TRDD2 or TRDD3 (5 bases each). The CDR3 extends over 18 amino acids. CDR1 and CDR2 (germline): GEAIGNYY, EKD. V lost 0 bases and J 4 bases, leaving 20 bases between the germline ends. The CDR3 is CACDTIRPTGGTTAQLFF. CDR3 nucleotides: TGTGCCTGTGACACCATTCGACCTACGGGGGGTACGACAGCACAACTCTTCTTT.

As regards this clone: A far larger clone is just one base off, so this is likely a read error. Different DNA sequences within this sample yield the same CDR3. V and J are TRDV2 and TRDJ1; 11 nucleotides align to TRDD3. The CDR3 consists of 18 residues. Germline CDR1 GEAIGNYY, CDR2 EKD. Losses at the gene ends were 0 bases for V and 4 bases for J; bases not matched to a gene: 12. The CDR3 region is CACDTGRLGDTAYDKLIF. For the CDR3, the DNA is TGTGCCTGTGACACCGGTCGGCTGGGGGATACAGCCTACGATAAACTCATCTTT.

Turning to this clone: A far bigger clonotype differs at one base, so this is likely a read error. The identical CDR3 is also encoded by other nucleotide sequences in the sample. The genes are TRDV2 and TRDJ2, with D possibly being TRDD3 (6 bases). The J gene was missing in TCRdb and was found by matching the end of the DNA to germline. This CDR3 region has 23 residues. Trimming stripped 0 bases from V and 0 bases from J, with 31 bases between. Looked up from germline, CDR1 is GEAIGNYY and CDR2 is EKD. The CDR3 spells CACDTCFTVLGDTTPTLTAQLFF. The CDR3 DNA sequence: TGTGCCTGTGACACCTGCTTTACCGTACTGGGAGATACGACTCCTACTTTGACAGCACAACTCTTCTTT.

This clone is labeled large. This sample includes further DNA sequences coding for the same CDR3. The rearrangement uses TRDV2 and TRDJ1, with 12 positions matching TRDD3. Germline trimming cut 1 base from V and 1 base from J; bases unmatched to any gene: 9. This CDR3 contains 18 residues. Per germline, CDR1 GEAIGNYY and CDR2 EKD. In DNA, the CDR3 is TGTGCCTGTGACACGGTTCTGGGGGATACGCGTAGCACCGATAAACTCATCTTT. Protein sequence: CACDTVLGDTRSTDKLIF.

Note on this clone: For this DNA, TCRdb reports the protein of a much larger clone, which diverges at residue 11, most likely from a read error; the protein presented here is translated directly from the DNA. The rearrangement joins TRDV2 to TRDJ2; 12 bases are shared with TRDD3. Germline CDR1 GEAIGNYY, CDR2 EKD. The CDR3 has 15 amino acids. CDR3 amino acids: CACDTLLGDTEQLFF. In nucleotides, the CDR3 is TGTGCCTGTGACACTCTACTGGGGGATACAGAACAACTCTTCTTT.

Regarding this clone: TCRdb's protein for this DNA is that of a much larger clone and differs from the translation at residue 3, likely a read error; the protein shown is the DNA translation. V usage is TRDV1 and J usage is TRDJ1; a possible D gene is TRDD3 (5 bases). Here the J gene came from matching the DNA to germline, since TCRdb omits it. This CDR3 spans 14 amino acids. The V gene's germline CDR1 is TSWWSYY and CDR2 QGS. The CDR3 reads CARGIGYPTDKLIF. The CDR3 coding sequence is TGTGCTCGTGGGATCGGTTACCCCACCGATAAACTCATCTTT.

This clone appeared a few times. A read error may account for a junction end that differs from germline. The chain links TRDV2 to TRDJ2; 7 bases agree with TRDD3. The CDR3 sequence is 16 residues long. Germline V gives CDR1 GEAIGNYY, CDR2 EKD. CDR3 in DNA: TGTGCCTGTGACACCGTGTGGGATACTTTGACAGCACCACTCTTCTTT. Translation gives CACDTVWDTLTAPLFF.

For the V gene the call is TRDV2; the J gene has no call; the D segment call TRDD3 is taken from the table without a DNA check. Germline V gives CDR1 GEAIGNYY, CDR2 EKD. This CDR3 is built from 19 residues. CDR3 sequence: CAFDTRPNAAGGKTDKIIF. CDR3 DNA sequence: TGTGCCTTTGACACCCGGCCGAACGCTGCGGGGGGAAAAACCGATAAAATCATCTTT.

In regard to this clone: This may be a read error, as it is one base from a much larger clone. The called J gene is TRDJ1, whereas the V gene has no call; the table assigns TRDD3, which was not confirmed against the DNA. This CDR3 has 24 residues. This CDR3 reads CALGDSPLLPPKILGDTTPDKLIF. The CDR3 bases are TGTGCTCTTGGGGACTCCCCCCTCCTACCACCTAAGATACTGGGGGATACTACGCCCGATAAACTCATCTTC.

With the J gene uncalled, the V gene is TRDV2; the table assigns TRDD3, which was not confirmed against the DNA. The V gene's germline CDR1 is GEAIGNYY and CDR2 EKD. The CDR3 is 17 amino acids. Here the CDR3 DNA reads TGTGCCTGTGACACCGTGGGCCTGGGGGAGGACACCGATAACATCATCTTT. This encodes CACDTVGLGEDTDNIIF.

The chain is built from TRDV1 and TRDJ4; TRDD3 matches 13 bases. This CDR3 comprises 17 residues. Germline CDR1 and CDR2: TSWWSYY and QGS. J lost 7 bases, V lost 2 bases, and 13 bases had no gene match. CDR3 in DNA: TGTGCTCTTGGGGAATTAGAAAGGTACTGGGGGATACGCGTCCTGATCTTT. Amino acid sequence: CALGELERYWGIRVLIF.

The J gene call is TRDJ1, but no V gene call exists; the table's TRDD3 call for D was not verified on the DNA. CDR3 length: 22 amino acids. The CDR3: CACDTLFGTTAVRVNYTDKLIF. The DNA of the CDR3 is TGTGCCTGTGACACCCTTTTTGGAACTACTGCCGTACGGGTTAACTACACCGATAAACTCATCTTT.

Of note for this clone: A read error may produce the germline difference seen at one junction end. This sequence joins TRDV2 and TRDJ1, with 7 nucleotides matching TRDD3. The J gene comes from matching the DNA to germline here; TCRdb lacks it. Germline V gene sequence: CDR1 GEAIGNYY, CDR2 EKD. The CDR3 is 19 amino acids. This chain's CDR3 is CASDTCTGMGETRTDKLIF. The CDR3 nucleotides read TGTGCCTCTGACACCTGTACCGGAATGGGGGAGACAAGGACCGATAAACTCATCTTT.

This clone turned up a few times. The translation of this DNA and the TCRdb protein of a much larger clone differ at residue 11, probably owing to a read error; the protein shown here is translated from the DNA. The chain links TRDV2 to TRDJ1, with 13 bases aligning to TRDD3. Germline V gene sequence: CDR1 GEAIGNYY, CDR2 EKD. The junction had 7 bases not matched to a gene; V was cut back by 3 bases and J by 1 base. CDR3 size: 17 residues. CDR3 residues: CACDSLGDTRGTDKLIF. The CDR3 coding sequence is TGTGCCTGTGACTCACTGGGGGATACGCGGGGCACCGATAAACTCATCTTT.

This clone showed up just once. A far larger clone is one base from this, pointing to a likely read error. The chain combines TRDV2 with TRDJ1; TRDD3 agrees at 10 bases. No J gene is reported in TCRdb; it was inferred here by comparing the DNA with germline. This CDR3 is 22 amino acids long. The germline CDR1 and CDR2 sequences are GEAIGNYY and EKD. The CDR3 nucleotides are TGTGCCCGTGACACCGTGGACTACGGCGCTGGGGGATATGCGAGAAGAACCGATAAACTCATCTTT. Translating gives CARDTVDYGAGGYARRTDKLIF.

In this sample, this clone turned up a few times. The protein recorded in TCRdb matches a much larger clone and deviates from this DNA's translation at residue 4, suggesting a read error; the protein here is obtained by translating the DNA. The V gene is TRDV2, the J gene TRDJ1; the match to TRDD3 covers 8 bases. This CDR3 has 15 amino acids. V gave up 5 bases and J gave up 7 bases; unmatched junction bases: 14. Germline V gene sequence: CDR1 GEAIGNYY, CDR2 EKD. CDR3: CACGKLGDPALKLIF. DNA for the CDR3: TGTGCCTGTGGCAAGCTGGGGGACCCTGCCCTTAAACTCATCTTT.

This sequence joins TRDV2 and TRDJ1, with 10 bases lining up with TRDD3. TCRdb is silent on the J gene; assignment here came from matching the DNA to germline. With 0 bases clipped from V and 0 bases from J, the junction kept 6 bases outside the gene matches. CDR3 length: 17 amino acids. Germline V lookup: CDR1 GEAIGNYY, CDR2 EKD. CDR3 bases: TGTGCCTGTGACACCCTTACTGGGGGATTCTACACCGATAAACTCATCTTT. Translating it yields CACDTLTGGFYTDKLIF.

This clone is labeled medium-sized (0.01 to 0.1%). The V call is TRDV2, the J call TRDJ1, with TRDD3 identical over 12 bases. Germline V gives CDR1 GEAIGNYY, CDR2 EKD. After removal of 3 bases from V and 2 bases from J, the junction contained 15 bases not matched to a gene. This CDR3 has 19 amino acids. Written as DNA, the CDR3 is TGTGCCTGTGACCCTATAAAGAACTGGGGGATACAGGAGACCGATAAACTCATCTTT. As protein: CACDPIKNWGIQETDKLIF.

Remarks on this clone: Its ends do not fully match the called genes, so a read error is possible. Other nucleotide sequences from this sample produce the same CDR3. This sequence joins TRDV2 and TRDJ2, with 7 bases identical to TRDD3. From germline, CDR1 is GEAIGNYY and CDR2 EKD. The CDR3 contains 16 residues. CDR3 sequence (DNA): TGTGCCTGTGACAAACTGTGGGATACTTTGACAGCACCACTCTTCTTT. Translation: CACDKLWDTLTAPLFF.

As regards this clone: The TCRdb record carries a much larger clone's protein, which differs from this DNA's translation at residue 4; a read error is the likely cause, and the protein listed here is the DNA translation. The chain couples TRDV2 to TRDJ1; perhaps TRDD3 as D (6 bases). The CDR3 loop spans 19 amino acids. Germline lookup yields CDR1 GEAIGNYY and CDR2 EKD. Deletions cut 5 bases from V and 2 bases from J, with 29 bases between. The CDR3 nucleotides read TGTGCCTGTGGCACGCTTGTCGTCGCTGGGGCTGGGGTTACCGATAAACTCATCTTT. Amino acid sequence: CACGTLVVAGAGVTDKLIF.

Without a V gene call, the J gene is given as TRDJ3; TRDD3, the table's D call, lacks a check against the DNA. The CDR3 spans 20 residues. This chain's CDR3 is CACDLVLGDTQSWDTRQMFF. For the CDR3, the DNA is TGTGCCTGTGACTTAGTACTGGGGGATACGCAATCCTGGGACACCCGACAGATGTTTTTC.

Note on this clone: A much more abundant neighbour one base away suggests this may be a read error. Other DNA sequences in the sample encode the same CDR3. The chain couples TRDV2 to TRDJ2; 9 nucleotides agree with TRDD3. CDR1 is GEAIGNYY and CDR2 is EKD in the germline V gene. This CDR3 contains 18 residues. CDR3 coding DNA: TGTGCCTGTGACACCGTAACTGGGGGACCCTCTTTGACGGCACAACTCTTCTTT. Its protein is CACDTVTGGPSLTAQLFF.

With respect to this clone: TCRdb attributes to this sequence the protein of a much larger clone, which differs from the DNA translation at residue 6; a read error is likely, and the protein displayed is translated from the DNA. CDR3: CACDTASGTDKLIF. The CDR3, as DNA: TGTGCCTGTGACACCGCGTCTGGGACCGATAAACTCATCTTT. This chain connects TRDV2 to TRDJ1; possible D gene TRDD3, 5 bases. Between the trimmed V and J ends, which lost 0 bases and 2 bases, there was a span of 9 bases. This CDR3 is 14 amino acids long. Germline loops: CDR1 GEAIGNYY, CDR2 EKD.

This clone was detected only a few times. A far more abundant clone sits one base away, making this likely a read error. Distinct nucleotide sequences in the sample also encode this CDR3. J is TRDJ1 and V is TRDV2; a weak D match, TRDD3 (6 bases). Germline CDR1 is GEAIGNYY and CDR2 is EKD. V was clipped by 3 bases and J by 0 bases, with 25 bases between them. The length of the CDR3 is 19 residues. The CDR3 nucleotides are TGTGCCTGTGACTCCATCGTAACCAACACTGGGAACCACACCGATAAACTCATCTTT. This codes for CACDSIVTNTGNHTDKLIF.